This TCR beta chain emerged from a study of Graves' ophthalmopathy and Graves' hyperthyroidism (dated 2018 in TCRdb). Regarding the complete study: Peripheral blood was collected at initial diagnosis, before any treatment. The study used signatures of the TCR beta repertoire to tell Graves' ophthalmopathy apart from Graves' hyperthyroidism and to predict which patients would progress to ophthalmopathy. In about six hyperthyroidism patients, the T-cell repertoires found in thyroid tissue were compared with those found in blood. After sampling, hyperthyroidism patients received methimazole starting at 30 mg daily, and ophthalmopathy patients received high-dose intravenous methylprednisolone. An independent validation cohort was composed of approximately 19 hyperthyroidism patients and around 16 patients who later progressed from hyperthyroidism to ophthalmopathy. To explore V-J signatures distinguishing ophthalmopathy from hyperthyroidism, a discovery set of under 110 patients (about 43 ophthalmopathy, 57 stable hyperthyroidism) was enrolled. In total, approximately 140 blood samples were TCR-sequenced: 43 ophthalmopathy, around 75 hyperthyroidism and some 17 hyperthyroidism-to-ophthalmopathy patients.

Ophthalmopathy patients had moderately to severely active disease, Clinical Activity Score of at least 3, NOSPECS grade of at least 4, and disease duration under 3 months. Patients were excluded if they had other autoimmune diseases, uncontrolled infections, pregnancy or lactation. Diagnosis was based on clinical symptoms, serum thyroxine, TRAb, thyroid ultrasound and orbital computed tomography. Using Ficoll-Paque density gradient centrifugation, PBMCs were isolated from 10 ml of fresh peripheral blood. Trizol reagent was used to extract the total RNA, and its quality was then checked on an Agilent 2100 Bioanalyzer. Of note for this clonotype: Its antigen target is currently unknown. Since a much larger clone is just one base distant, this may be a read error. This likely comes from a read error, as the CDR3 has no conserved phenylalanine or tryptophan at its end.

The research as a whole found: No statistical method was used to predetermine the sample size, and group allocation was not hidden from the investigators. Ophthalmopathy was separated from stable hyperthyroidism by the 13-signature model with about 90% sensitivity and around 81% specificity in cross-validation and with 80%/75% in the test set. Most expanded thyroid clonotypes with a frequency above 0.001 also appeared in blood, which suggests that blood repertoires may reflect the immune response in the thyroid. In validation, the model predicted ophthalmopathy progression with about 70% sensitivity and approximately 78% specificity; 12 predicted patients were CT-confirmed with GO in a median of about 6.2 months.

For repertoire sequencing, the TCR beta CDR3 regions were amplified from RNA transcripts. HTBI primers and the Qiagen OneStep RT-PCR kit were used in a first-round RT-PCR, which was followed by a second-round multiplex PCR, size selection and purification. The libraries underwent paired-end sequencing with 100 bp reads on an Illumina HiSeq2000. The paper's data handling went like this. SOAPnuke was used to process the reads, removing any read that contained adapters or uncalled bases, had a mean Phred below 15, or lacked an exact match to the constant primer or identifier. COPE v1.2.5 was used to merge high-quality paired reads. Unique nucleotide sequences were defined as clonotypes and aligned to IMGT TRB V, D and J references using MiTCR v1.1. Analysis was restricted to V-J combinations with a frequency above 0.0001, which covered roughly 99% of repertoires. For each V-J combination, a TCR clonal expansion and chaos score was defined as F50 clonal expansion divided by the chaos observed in the TCRdist matrix. Welch's t-statistics and random forest were used to narrow the features down to about twelve V-J combinations, which were then fed into a naive Bayes classifier. The similarity between thyroid and blood repertoires was quantified using the Morisita-Horn index. TCRdb trimmed public reads at Q25 via fastp, called clones via MiXCR and kept in-frame beta chains. Here each entry gathers all rows of one CDR3 protein and keeps the most common genes and DNA. For this entry, the V and J calls and clone size follow TCRdb and not the study's own pipeline. Present in this sample are almost 750,000 distinct CDR3 sequences, roughly two fifths of which were seen just once. Clones ranked in the top ten supply approximately 43% of the sample.

The CDR3 is made up of 14 amino acids, end residues included. The entry retains the CDR3 DNA only, 42 bases that are in frame from base 1. Per the germline V gene (reference sequence), DFQATT is the CDR1 and SNEGSKA is the CDR2. V is cut by 3 bases and J by 4 bases, and the space between the germline ends is 15 bases. Sequences were obtained from peripheral blood. The sequence was collected from an adult man with Graves' ophthalmopathy. The chain is made from TRBV20-1 and TRBJ2-5; matching of 5 bases hints at TRBD1 as the D gene. The CDR3 region has the sequence CSARDTASLETQYC. DNA sequence: TGCAGTGCTAGGGACACCGCGTCCTTAGAGACCCAGTACTGC.